The 16 T cell receptor beta chains listed next were all sequenced from one sample in a study of regulatory T cells in long-lasting Graves disease. The sample's time point: newly diagnosed GD, antithyroid drugs for less than 3 months. Following extraction of RNA from PBMCs, that RNA was used to make the TCR library. In building TCR beta libraries, iRepertoire HTBI primers were used together with Arm-PCR of CDR3 regions. TCRdb recomputed calls from the multiplex PCR reads with MiXCR, one row per CDR3 protein. The sample contains about 200,000 distinct CDR3 sequences, roughly 18% of which appear only once. A further study also used this sample, focusing on T cells in Graves' hyperthyroidism and ophthalmopathy.

The sequences come from peripheral blood mononuclear cells (PBMCs), collected at new diagnosis, from a patient treated with antithyroid drugs. Receptor source: a woman in her thirties with Graves disease.

This clonotype has a count of ten or more. The chain combines TRBV6-2 or TRBV6-3 with TRBJ1-1; unclear D gene. Trimming took off 0 bases at V and 4 bases at J, with 6 bases between the two ends. The CDR3 has 13 residues. CDR1 is MNHEY, CDR2 SVGEGT, per germline. The CDR3 here is CASSYSITTEAFF. The CDR3 bases are TGTGCCAGCAGTTACTCGATCACCACTGAAGCTTTCTTT.

To note about this clonotype: A much larger clone differs from this one at a single base, so this may be a read error. The V call is TRBV18, the J call TRBJ1-2; D gene unclear. Deletions cut 4 bases from V and 7 bases from J, with 13 bases between. In germline, CDR1 is KGHSH, CDR2 LQKENI. CDR3 length: 13 amino acids. DNA for the CDR3: TGTGCCAGCTCACGACGCACAAAGGGTGGCTACACCTTC. Its translation is CASSRRTKGGYTF.

Ten or more counts support this clonotype. V and J are TRBV7-8 and TRBJ2-5; D not resolved. Trimming cost V 5 bases and J 5 bases, with 9 bases left between them. This CDR3 is 12 amino acids long. The germline V gene encodes CDR1 SGHVS and CDR2 FQNEAQ. The CDR3 loop reads CASSLSGETQYF. CDR3 nucleotide sequence: TGTGCCAGCAGCCTTAGTGGGGAGACCCAGTACTTC.

The V gene is TRBV6-1, the J gene TRBJ1-1; D call uncertain. Germline loops: CDR1 MNHNS, CDR2 SASEGT. This CDR3 is built from 14 residues. V shed 3 bases and J shed 1 base, with 9 bases lying between them. CDR3 sequence reads: CASSEERPNTEAFF. The CDR3 bases are TGTGCCAGCAGTGAGGAAAGACCGAACACTGAAGCTTTCTTT.

Regarding this clonotype: A clone one base away is much larger, so this may be a read error. This chain uses TRBV5-6 with TRBJ2-6; the D gene is possibly TRBD1 (5 bases). The germline V gene has CDR1 SGHDT and CDR2 YYEEEE. There are 23 residues in the CDR3. The V gene lost 1 base and the J gene lost 4 bases, with 33 bases spanning the gap. This CDR3 reads CASSLYPATYSGPGLSGANVLTF. DNA for the CDR3: TGTGCCAGCAGCTTGTACCCCGCCACGTACTCAGGGCCTGGGTTGTCCGGGGCCAACGTCCTGACTTTC.

This clonotype showed up many times. The chain couples TRBV19 to TRBJ1-2; D is ambiguous. Germline V gives CDR1 LNHDA, CDR2 SQIVND (reference sequence). V lost 3 bases and J 3 bases, leaving 14 bases between the germline ends. The CDR3 is 15 amino acids. The CDR3 DNA sequence: TGTGCCAGTAGTATGAGCCCGTATTCCTACTATGGCTACACCTTC. As protein: CASSMSPYSYYGYTF.

There are many counts of this clonotype. The chain has TRBV11-2 and TRBJ2-7; D perhaps matches TRBD1 (5 bases). The germline V gene encodes CDR1 SGHAT and CDR2 FQNNGV. The CDR3 extends over 15 amino acids. V lost 0 bases to trimming and J lost 2 bases, with 11 bases between them. The chain's CDR3 is CASSLDIGAAYEQYF. For the CDR3, the DNA is TGTGCCAGCAGCTTAGATATTGGGGCCGCCTACGAGCAGTACTTC. The complete variable domain, with remaining parts taken from reference TRBV11-2 and TRBJ2-7, reads EAGVAQSPRYKIIEKRQSVAFWCNPISGHATLYWYQQILGQGPKLLIQFQNNGVVDDSQLPKDRFSAERLKGVDSTLKIQPAKLEDSAVYLCASSLDIGAAYEQYFGPGTRLTVT.

This clonotype was seen repeatedly, ten times or more. The V and J genes are TRBV7-3 and TRBJ2-3; D remains ambiguous. CDR1 is SGHTA, CDR2 FQGTGA, per germline. The CDR3 spans 11 residues. The germline V and J ends were trimmed by 3 bases and 6 bases, with 4 bases remaining between them. The DNA of the CDR3 is TGTGCCAGCAGCTTCATGGATACGCAGTATTTT. It is translated as CASSFMDTQYF. Full variable domain (rest looked up from reference TRBV7-3 and TRBJ2-3): GAGVSQTPSNKVTEKGKYVELRCDPISGHTALYWYRQSLGQGPEFLIYFQGTGAADDSGLPNDRFFAVRPEGSVSTLKIQRTERGDSAVYLCASSFMDTQYFGPGTRLTVL.

At least ten counts were recorded for this clonotype. The J gene is TRBJ1-1, the V gene TRBV28; the D gene is possibly TRBD1 (6 bases). This CDR3 is built from 15 residues. V dropped 5 bases and J dropped 4 bases, with 17 bases sitting between them. Germline V gene sequence: CDR1 MDHEN, CDR2 SYDVKM. CDR3 sequence reads: CASSDPRGRVTEAFF. The CDR3 nucleotides are TGTGCCAGCAGTGACCCCCGGGGGCGCGTCACTGAAGCTTTCTTT.

This clonotype was recorded once. This sequence is one base from a far larger clone and is likely a read error. The V call is TRBV6-9, the J call TRBJ2-7; D ambiguous. The CDR3 consists of 14 residues. Germline CDR1 MNHGY, CDR2 SVAAGI. V lost 3 bases and J 3 bases, leaving 12 bases between the germline ends. The CDR3 nucleotides read TGTGCCAGCAGTTACTCAGTGACGGACTACGAGCAGTACTTC. Amino acids: CASSYSVTDYEQYF.

The sample holds many counts of this clonotype. The chain couples TRBV20-1 to TRBJ2-7; D gene uncertain. The CDR3 extends over 15 amino acids. In germline, CDR1 is DFQATT, CDR2 SNEGSKA (reference sequence). V was clipped by 2 bases and J by 2 bases, with 16 bases between them. The CDR3 nucleotides are TGCAGTGCTAGAAGGGAAGAGGTCTCACCCTACGAGCAGTACTTC. Its translation: CSARREEVSPYEQYF.

In its sample, this clonotype was seen many times. The gene calls are TRBV30 and TRBJ2-1, with D tentatively TRBD2 (6 bases). The CDR3 runs to 13 residues. V lost 2 bases and J lost 8, with 13 bases in between. CDR1 GTSNPN and CDR2 SVGIG come from the germline V gene (reference sequence). For the CDR3, the DNA is TGTGCCTGGAGTAAGGTTAGCGGCTATGAGCAGTTCTTC. This gives the protein CAWSKVSGYEQFF.

At least ten counts were recorded for this clonotype. The genes are TRBV11-2 and TRBJ2-3; TRBD2 might be the D (5 bases). This CDR3 region has 14 residues. Per the germline V gene, CDR1 is SGHAT and CDR2 is FQNNGV. Trimming removed 5 bases from V and 1 base from J, with 10 bases in between. The CDR3 protein is CASSQWRGTDTQYF. CDR3 sequence (DNA): TGTGCCAGCAGCCAGTGGCGGGGCACAGATACGCAGTATTTT. Complete variable domain (other parts from reference TRBV11-2 and TRBJ2-3): EAGVAQSPRYKIIEKRQSVAFWCNPISGHATLYWYQQILGQGPKLLIQFQNNGVVDDSQLPKDRFSAERLKGVDSTLKIQPAKLEDSAVYLCASSQWRGTDTQYFGPGTRLTVL.

This clonotype was seen repeatedly, ten times or more. The CDR3 loop reads CASSSQARNQPQHF. The CDR3 DNA reads as TGTGCCAGCAGTTCGCAGGCCCGCAATCAGCCCCAGCATTTT. The rearrangement uses TRBV28 and TRBJ1-5; the D is unclear. The CDR3 extends over 14 amino acids. Trimming stripped 4 bases from V and 2 bases from J, with 9 bases between. Looked up from germline, CDR1 is MDHEN and CDR2 is SYDVKM.

This clonotype showed up many times. The chain links TRBV19 to TRBJ1-6; no firm D call. The CDR3 totals 15 residues. The germline V gene encodes CDR1 LNHDA and CDR2 SQIVND (reference sequence). The germline V and J ends were trimmed by 0 bases and 6 bases, with 9 bases remaining between them. CDR3 sequence: CASSIERQRNSPLHF. The CDR3 DNA sequence: TGTGCCAGTAGTATAGAGCGGCAGCGTAATTCACCCCTCCACTTT.

This clonotype has at least ten counts. The J gene is TRBJ2-5, the V gene TRBV4-1, with 8 nucleotides matching TRBD1. This CDR3 comprises 14 residues. Trimming at V came to 4 bases and at J to 4 bases, leaving 5 bases not matched to a gene. Germline assignment: CDR1 MGHRA and CDR2 YSYEKL. CDR3 sequence: CASSRPGGLETQYF. CDR3 bases: TGCGCCAGCAGCCGCCCAGGGGGCTTAGAGACCCAGTACTTC.